This paragraph covers one TCR beta chain sequence. The clone's antigen remains unknown. No qualities accompany the bases; no much larger clone lies one base away. The sample originates from a study of control samples from healthy donors and cancer patients (TCRdb year 2020). Library preparation employed the immunoSEQ multiplex PCR assay. TCRdb's version of the immuneACCESS table is confined to in-frame rearrangements and falls short of the full clone set. An unresolved V gene accounts for under half of the shortfall where checked; the remainder is of unknown origin. This sample lists about 170,000 clones; 93% were detected once. Of the sample, 4.1% falls within the top ten clones. Spanning cysteine to phenylalanine, the CDR3 consists of 17 amino acids. Only the CDR3 part of the read is kept: 51 bases, read in frame from the first base. V is cut back by 1 base and J by 2 bases, with 4 bases in the junction unmatched. CDR1 is given as LGHDT and CDR2 as YNNKEL, both from the germline V gene (reference sequence).

The sequencing sample was made of blood. This chain is built from TRBV3-1 (or the pseudogene TRBV3-2) and TRBJ2-1; TRBD2 lines up with 11 middle nucleotides. The TCR originated in a woman in her sixties or seventies in good health. The nucleotide sequence reads TGTGCCAGCAGCCAAGGTCTAGCGGGGGGTGCCTACAATGAGCAGTTCTTC. This yields the protein CASSQGLAGGAYNEQFF.